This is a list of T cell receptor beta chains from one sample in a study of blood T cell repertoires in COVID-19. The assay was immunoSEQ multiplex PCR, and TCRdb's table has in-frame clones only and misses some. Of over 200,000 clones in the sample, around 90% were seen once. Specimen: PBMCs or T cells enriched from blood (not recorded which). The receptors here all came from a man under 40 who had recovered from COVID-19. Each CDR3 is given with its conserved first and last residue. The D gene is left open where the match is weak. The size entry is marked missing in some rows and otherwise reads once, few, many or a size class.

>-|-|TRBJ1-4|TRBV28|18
TGTGCCAGCAGTTTAGTCCGACAGGTTCTTAGGGTGGATGAAAAACTGTTTTTT
CASSLVRQVLRVDEKLFF
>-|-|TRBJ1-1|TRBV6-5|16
TGTGCCAGCAGTTACTCGGCGTCGGGGGGGATTGTGTCGGCTTTCTTT
CASSYSASGGIVSAFF
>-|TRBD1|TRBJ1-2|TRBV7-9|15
TGTGCCAGCAGCCCGGGACAGGGGGCCTACTATGGCTACACCTTC
CASSPGQGAYYGYTF
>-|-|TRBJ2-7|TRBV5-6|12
TGTGCCAGCAGCTTGACGCGGGACGAGCAGTACTTC
CASSLTRDEQYF
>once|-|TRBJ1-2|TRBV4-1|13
TGCGCCAGCAGCCAAGTAGCCGGTAATGGCTACACCTTC
CASSQVAGNGYTF
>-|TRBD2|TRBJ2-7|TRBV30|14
TGTGCCTGGAGAGAAGCGGGGCTACCCTACGAGCAGTACTTC
CAWREAGLPYEQYF
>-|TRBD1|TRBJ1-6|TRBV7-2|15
TGTGCCAGCAAAGGACAGGGACTTTATAATTCACCCCTCCACTTT
CASKGQGLYNSPLHF
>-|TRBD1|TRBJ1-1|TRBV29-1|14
TGCAGCGTTGTTGGCAGGGGGCGAGTTCGAGAAGCTTTCTTT
CSVVGRGRVREAFF
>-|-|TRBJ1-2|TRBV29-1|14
TGCAGCGTCAATCCAAGGGAGCTGGGGGGTGGCTACACCTTC
CSVNPRELGGGYTF
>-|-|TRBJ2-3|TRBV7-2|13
TGTGCCAGCAGGGTTGCGGGGACAGATACGCAGTATTTT
CASRVAGTDTQYF
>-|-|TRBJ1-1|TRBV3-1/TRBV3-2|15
TGTGCCAGCAGCCAAGGTTACGGGGTATGGACTGAAGCTTTCTTT
CASSQGYGVWTEAFF
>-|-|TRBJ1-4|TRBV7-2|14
TGTGCCAGCAGCCTTACAGGGCTCGGTGAAAAACTGTTTTTT
CASSLTGLGEKLFF
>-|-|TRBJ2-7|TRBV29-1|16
TGCAGCCCTACTGGGACTGAAGGTCCCAGCTCCTACGAGCAGTACTTC
CSPTGTEGPSSYEQYF
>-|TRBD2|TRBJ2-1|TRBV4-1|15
TGCGCCAGCAGCCGCGACGGACTAGCAGGTGATGAGCAGTTCTTC
CASSRDGLAGDEQFF
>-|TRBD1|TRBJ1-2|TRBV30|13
TGTGCCTGGAACAGGGGAGATACATATGGCTACACCTTC
CAWNRGDTYGYTF
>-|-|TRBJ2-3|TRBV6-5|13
TGTGCCAGCAGGGAGGTCGCCACAGATACGCAGTATTTT
CASREVATDTQYF
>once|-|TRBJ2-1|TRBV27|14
TGTGCCACTATTGTTGGGGGAGGCGGCAATGAGCAGTTCTTC
CATIVGGGGNEQFF
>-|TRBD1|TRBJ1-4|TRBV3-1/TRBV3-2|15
TGTGCCAGCAGCCAAACACAGGGGCTAAATGAAAAACTGTTTTTT
CASSQTQGLNEKLFF
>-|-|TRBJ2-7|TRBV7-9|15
TGTGCCAGCAGCCCACGCCAGGGCCACTCCTACGAGCAGTACTTC
CASSPRQGHSYEQYF
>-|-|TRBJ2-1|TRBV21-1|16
TGTGCCAGCAGCAAAGAGTTCCCGGACTCTGTGAGTGAGCAGTTCTTC
CASSKEFPDSVSEQFF
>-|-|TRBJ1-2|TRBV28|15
TGTGCCACCAATCTGCCGCGACAGGCTCCGTATGGCTACACCTTC
CATNLPRQAPYGYTF
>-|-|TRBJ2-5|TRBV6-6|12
TGTGCCAGCGGCCCACTAACAGAGACCCAGTACTTC
CASGPLTETQYF
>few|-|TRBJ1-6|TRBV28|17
TGTGCCAGCAGTTTAACCACTTATAGGGGCCAAGGGTCACCCCTCCACTTT
CASSLTTYRGQGSPLHF
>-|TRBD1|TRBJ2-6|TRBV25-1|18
TGTGCCAGCAGTGAACCAAGACAGGGAAAGGCTGGGGCCAACGTCCTGACTTTC
CASSEPRQGKAGANVLTF
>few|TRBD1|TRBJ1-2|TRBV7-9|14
TGTGCCAGCACCGAGACAGGGCCCTTCTATGGCTACACCTTC
CASTETGPFYGYTF
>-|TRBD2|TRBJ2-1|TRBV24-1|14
TGTGCCACCAGCCTCGGGACTAGCGGCCATGAGCAGTTCTTC
CATSLGTSGHEQFF
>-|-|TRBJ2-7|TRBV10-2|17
TGCGCCAGCAGTGAGTTACAGGGCTCAGTTGGAGGCTACGAGCAGTACTTC
CASSELQGSVGGYEQYF
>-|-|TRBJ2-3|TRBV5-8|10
TGTGCCAGCAGCTTTAATGCGCAGTATTTT
CASSFNAQYF
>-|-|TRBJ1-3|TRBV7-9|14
TGTGCCAGCAGCCATGGGACTTACGGAAACACCATATATTTT
CASSHGTYGNTIYF
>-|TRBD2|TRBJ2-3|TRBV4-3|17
TGCGCCAGCAGCCAAGATTACGGCGGGGGATTCACAGATACGCAGTATTTT
CASSQDYGGGFTDTQYF
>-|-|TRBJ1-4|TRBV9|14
TGTGCCAGCAGCAGAGATCCAAGAAATGAAAAACTGTTTTTT
CASSRDPRNEKLFF
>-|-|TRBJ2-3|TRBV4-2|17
TGTGCCAGCAGCCAAGACTCGGGGACACTCAGCACAGATACGCAGTATTTT
CASSQDSGTLSTDTQYF
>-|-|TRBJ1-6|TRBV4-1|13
TGCGCCAGCAGCCTAGAGGGGGGTTCACCCCTCCACTTT
CASSLEGGSPLHF
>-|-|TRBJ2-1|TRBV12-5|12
TGTGCTAGTGGCCTACGAACGAATGAGCAGTTCTTC
CASGLRTNEQFF
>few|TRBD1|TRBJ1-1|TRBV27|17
TGTGCCAGCAAGATGGGACAGCCTAATCTTTACATCACTGAAGCTTTCTTT
CASKMGQPNLYITEAFF
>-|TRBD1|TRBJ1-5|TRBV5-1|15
TGCGCCAGCAGCTGGACAGGGTCGAGCAATCAGCCCCAGCATTTT
CASSWTGSSNQPQHF
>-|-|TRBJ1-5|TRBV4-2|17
TGTGCCAGCAGCCAAGTAACGACAGAGGATAGCAATCAGCCCCAGCATTTT
CASSQVTTEDSNQPQHF
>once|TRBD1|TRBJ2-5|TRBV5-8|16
TGTGCCATCAGGGGGGACAGGGGGACGGTTGAGGAGACCCAGTACTTC
CAIRGDRGTVEETQYF
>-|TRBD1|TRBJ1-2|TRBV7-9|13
TGTGCCAGCAGCCAGACAGGGGGCGGAAGCTACACCTTC
CASSQTGGGSYTF
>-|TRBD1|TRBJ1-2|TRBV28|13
TGTGCCAGCAGTTCGGCCGGGACAGGAGGCTACACCTTC
CASSSAGTGGYTF
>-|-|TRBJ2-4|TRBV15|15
TGTGCCACCAGCAGAGGGTCCGGGGCCAAAAACATTCAGTACTTC
CATSRGSGAKNIQYF
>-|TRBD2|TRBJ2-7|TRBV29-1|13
TGCAGCGTTGAGGGGGGGATTGTCGACGAGCAGTACTTC
CSVEGGIVDEQYF